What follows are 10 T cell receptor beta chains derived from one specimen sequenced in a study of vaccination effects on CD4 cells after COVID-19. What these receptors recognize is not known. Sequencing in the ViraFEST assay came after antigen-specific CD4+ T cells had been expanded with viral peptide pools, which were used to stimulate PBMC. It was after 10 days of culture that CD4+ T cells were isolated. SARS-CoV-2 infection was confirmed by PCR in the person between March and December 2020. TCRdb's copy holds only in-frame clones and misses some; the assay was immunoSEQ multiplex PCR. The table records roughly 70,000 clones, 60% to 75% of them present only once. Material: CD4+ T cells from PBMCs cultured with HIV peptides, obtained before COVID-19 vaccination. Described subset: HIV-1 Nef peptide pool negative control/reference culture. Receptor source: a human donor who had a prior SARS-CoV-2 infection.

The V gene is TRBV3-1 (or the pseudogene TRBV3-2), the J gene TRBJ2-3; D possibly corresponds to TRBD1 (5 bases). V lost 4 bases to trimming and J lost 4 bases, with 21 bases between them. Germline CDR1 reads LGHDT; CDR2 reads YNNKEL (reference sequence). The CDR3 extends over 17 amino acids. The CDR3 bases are TGTGCCAGCAGCCCCTCGGCAGGCAGGGTAGTCGCAGATACGCAGTATTTT. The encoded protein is CASSPSAGRVVADTQYF.

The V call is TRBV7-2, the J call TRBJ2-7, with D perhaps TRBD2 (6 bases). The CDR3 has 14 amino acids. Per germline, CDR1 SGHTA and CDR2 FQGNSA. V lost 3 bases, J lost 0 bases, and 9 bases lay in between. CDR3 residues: CASSFIGGSYEQYF. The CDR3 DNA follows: TGTGCCAGCAGCTTTATCGGGGGCTCCTACGAGCAGTACTTC.

The CDR3 loop reads CASSLGTSNEQFF. Here the CDR3 DNA reads TGTGCCAGCAGTTTAGGGACTAGCAATGAGCAGTTCTTC. The V and J genes are TRBV12-3 or TRBV12-4 and TRBJ2-1; 7 nucleotides agree with TRBD2. The ends lost 1 base at V and 6 bases at J; junction bases unmatched: 0. The CDR3 contains 13 residues.

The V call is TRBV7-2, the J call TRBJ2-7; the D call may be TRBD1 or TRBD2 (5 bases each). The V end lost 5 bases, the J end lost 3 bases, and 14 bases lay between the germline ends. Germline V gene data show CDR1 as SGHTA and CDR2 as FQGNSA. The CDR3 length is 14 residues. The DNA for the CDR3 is TGTGCCAGCAGCCGGGGTACAGGTGACTACGAGCAGTACTTC. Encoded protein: CASSRGTGDYEQYF. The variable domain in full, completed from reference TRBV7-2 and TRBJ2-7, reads GAGVSQSPSNKVTEKGKDVELRCDPISGHTALYWYRQSLGQGLEFLIYFQGNSAPDKSGLPSDRFSAERTGGSVSTLTIQRTQQEDSAVYLCASSRGTGDYEQYFGPGTRLTVT.

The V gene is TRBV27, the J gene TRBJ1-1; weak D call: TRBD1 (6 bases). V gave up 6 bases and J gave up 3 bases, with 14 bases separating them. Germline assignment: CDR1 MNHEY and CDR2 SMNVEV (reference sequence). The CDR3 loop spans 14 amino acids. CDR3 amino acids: CASSQRGAYTEAFF. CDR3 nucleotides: TGTGCCAGCAGCCAAAGGGGGGCCTACACTGAAGCTTTCTTT.

The CDR3 spells CASSLVTFGSGEQYF. In DNA, the CDR3 is TGTGCCAGCAGCTTAGTTACGTTTGGGTCTGGCGAGCAGTACTTC. The chain combines TRBV7-9 with TRBJ2-7; D unclear. Germline V gene lookup returns CDR1 SEHNR and CDR2 FQNEAQ (reference sequence). The CDR3 consists of 15 residues. V shed 1 base and J shed 6 bases, with 16 bases lying between them.

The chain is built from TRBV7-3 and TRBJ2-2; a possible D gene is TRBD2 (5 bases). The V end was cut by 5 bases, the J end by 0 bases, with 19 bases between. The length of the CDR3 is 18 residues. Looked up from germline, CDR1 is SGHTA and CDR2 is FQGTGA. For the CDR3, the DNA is TGTGCCAGCAGCCCCGAATTATCCGGACTTACGAACACCGGGGAGCTGTTTTTT. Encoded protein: CASSPELSGLTNTGELFF. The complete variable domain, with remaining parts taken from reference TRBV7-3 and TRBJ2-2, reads GAGVSQTPSNKVTEKGKYVELRCDPISGHTALYWYRQSLGQGPEFLIYFQGTGAADDSGLPNDRFFAVRPEGSVSTLKIQRTERGDSAVYLCASSPELSGLTNTGELFFGEGSRLTVL.

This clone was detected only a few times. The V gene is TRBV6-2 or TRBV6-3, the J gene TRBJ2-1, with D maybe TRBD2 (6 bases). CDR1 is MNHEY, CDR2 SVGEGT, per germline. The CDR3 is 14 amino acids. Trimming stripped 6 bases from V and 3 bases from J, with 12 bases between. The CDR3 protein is CASSLTSFYNEQFF. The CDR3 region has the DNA TGTGCCAGCAGCCTCACTAGCTTCTACAATGAGCAGTTCTTC.

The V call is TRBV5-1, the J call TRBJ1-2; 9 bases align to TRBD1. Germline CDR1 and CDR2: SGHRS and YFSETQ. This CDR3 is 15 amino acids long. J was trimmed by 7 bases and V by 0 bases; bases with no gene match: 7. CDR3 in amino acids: CASSLDVGTGFGYTF. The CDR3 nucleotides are TGCGCCAGCAGCTTGGATGTGGGGACAGGGTTTGGCTACACCTTC.

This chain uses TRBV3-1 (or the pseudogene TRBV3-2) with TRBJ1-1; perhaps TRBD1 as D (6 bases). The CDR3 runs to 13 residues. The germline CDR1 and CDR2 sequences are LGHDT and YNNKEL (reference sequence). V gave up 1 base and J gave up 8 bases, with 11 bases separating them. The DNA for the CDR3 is TGTGCCAGCAGCCAAGCAGGGGTTGGGGAAGCTTTCTTT. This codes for CASSQAGVGEAFF.